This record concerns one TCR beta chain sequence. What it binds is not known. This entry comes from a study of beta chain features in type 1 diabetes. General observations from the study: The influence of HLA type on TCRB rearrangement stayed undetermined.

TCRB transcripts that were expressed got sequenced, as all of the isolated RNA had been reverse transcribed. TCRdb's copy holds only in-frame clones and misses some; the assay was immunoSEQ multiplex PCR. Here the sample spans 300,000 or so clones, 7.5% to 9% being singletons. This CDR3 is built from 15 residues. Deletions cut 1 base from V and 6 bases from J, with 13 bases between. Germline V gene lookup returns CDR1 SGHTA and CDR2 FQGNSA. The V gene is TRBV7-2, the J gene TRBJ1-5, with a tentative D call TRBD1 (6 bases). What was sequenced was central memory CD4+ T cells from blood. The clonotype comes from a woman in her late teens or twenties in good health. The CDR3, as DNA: TGTGCCAGCAGCTTAGGTGGGGGGGGCATTCAGCCCCAGCATTTT. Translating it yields CASSLGGGGIQPQHF. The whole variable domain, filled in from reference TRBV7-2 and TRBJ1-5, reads GAGVSQSPSNKVTEKGKDVELRCDPISGHTALYWYRQSLGQGLEFLIYFQGNSAPDKSGLPSDRFSAERTGGSVSTLTIQRTQQEDSAVYLCASSLGGGGIQPQHFGDGTRLSIL.